This T cell receptor (beta chain) comes out of a study of blood T cell repertoires in COVID-19. Study in general: Acute-phase and convalescent COVID-19 samples originated in the United States, Italy and Spain. The cDNA or gDNA used as material had been derived from T cells, B-cell-depleted T cells, or PBMCs.

The CDR3 is made up of 19 amino acids. Trimming left V 4 bases short and J 1 base short, with 23 bases between. Per germline, CDR1 MDHEN and CDR2 SYDVKM. Per the original data handling: Amplification of reference gene primers was used by the study to estimate nucleated cell counts. The table came from immunoSEQ multiplex PCR; TCRdb's copy has only in-frame clones and leaves some out. The D gene and trimming were derived from the DNA, and the V and J assignments and clone size from that table. The sample holds roughly 290,000 clones, over 75% seen once. This clone was detected a few times. The sequence derives from a woman aged 55-70 years with acute or convalescent COVID-19. Material for sequencing was peripheral blood. The chain recombines TRBV28 with TRBJ1-5; D is unresolved. CDR3 sequence reads: CASSSRMEDGRRSNQPQHF. The CDR3 region has the DNA TGTGCCAGCAGTTCACGCATGGAGGACGGCCGACGGAGCAATCAGCCCCAGCATTTT.